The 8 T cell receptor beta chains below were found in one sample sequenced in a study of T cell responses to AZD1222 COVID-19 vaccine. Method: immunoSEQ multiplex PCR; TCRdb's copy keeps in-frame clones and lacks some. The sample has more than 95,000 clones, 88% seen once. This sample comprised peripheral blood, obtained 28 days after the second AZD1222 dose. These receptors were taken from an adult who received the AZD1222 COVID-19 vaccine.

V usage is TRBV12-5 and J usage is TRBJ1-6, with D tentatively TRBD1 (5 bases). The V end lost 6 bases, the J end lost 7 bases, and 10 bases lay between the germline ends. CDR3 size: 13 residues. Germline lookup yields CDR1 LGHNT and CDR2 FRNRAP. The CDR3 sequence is CASGRGANSPLHF. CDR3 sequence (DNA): TGTGCTAGTGGAAGGGGCGCAAATTCACCCCTCCACTTT.

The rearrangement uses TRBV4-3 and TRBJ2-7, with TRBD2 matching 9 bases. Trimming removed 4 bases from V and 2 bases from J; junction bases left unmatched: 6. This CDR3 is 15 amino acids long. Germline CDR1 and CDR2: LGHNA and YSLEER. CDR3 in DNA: TGCGCCAGCAGCCTAAATAGCGGGGGACCCTACGAGCAGTACTTC. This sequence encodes CASSLNSGGPYEQYF.

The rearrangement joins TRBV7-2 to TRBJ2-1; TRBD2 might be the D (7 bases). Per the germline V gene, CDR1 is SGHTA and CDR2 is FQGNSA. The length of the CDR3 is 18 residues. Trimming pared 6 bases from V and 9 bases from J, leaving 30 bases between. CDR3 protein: CASSRSMGGIGGGGEQFF. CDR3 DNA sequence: TGTGCCAGCAGTCGATCCATGGGAGGCATTGGAGGGGGGGGTGAGCAGTTCTTC.

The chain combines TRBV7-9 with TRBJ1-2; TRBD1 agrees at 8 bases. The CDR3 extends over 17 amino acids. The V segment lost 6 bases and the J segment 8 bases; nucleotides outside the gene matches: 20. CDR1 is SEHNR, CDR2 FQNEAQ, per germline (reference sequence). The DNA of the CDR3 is TGTGCCAGCAGTACGTCTGTCAGGGGGCGCTTCCCCGTCGGCTACACCTTC. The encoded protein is CASSTSVRGRFPVGYTF.

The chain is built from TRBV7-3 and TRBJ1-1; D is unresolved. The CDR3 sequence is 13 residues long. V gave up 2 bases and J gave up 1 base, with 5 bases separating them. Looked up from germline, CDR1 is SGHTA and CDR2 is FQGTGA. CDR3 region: CASSLSANTEAFF. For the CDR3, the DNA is TGTGCCAGCAGCTTATCTGCGAACACTGAAGCTTTCTTT.

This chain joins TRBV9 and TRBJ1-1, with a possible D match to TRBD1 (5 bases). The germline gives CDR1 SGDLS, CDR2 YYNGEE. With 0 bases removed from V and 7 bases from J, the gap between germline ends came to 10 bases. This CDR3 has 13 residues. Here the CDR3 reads CASSVAGVGEAFF. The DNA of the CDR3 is TGTGCCAGCAGCGTAGCGGGGGTTGGTGAAGCTTTCTTT.

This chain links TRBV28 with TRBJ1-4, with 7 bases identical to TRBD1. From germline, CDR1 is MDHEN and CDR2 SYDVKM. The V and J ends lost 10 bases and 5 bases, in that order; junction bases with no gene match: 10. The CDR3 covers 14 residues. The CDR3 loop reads CATTGALGNEKLFF. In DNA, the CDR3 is TGTGCCACCACAGGGGCGCTGGGAAATGAAAAACTGTTTTTT.

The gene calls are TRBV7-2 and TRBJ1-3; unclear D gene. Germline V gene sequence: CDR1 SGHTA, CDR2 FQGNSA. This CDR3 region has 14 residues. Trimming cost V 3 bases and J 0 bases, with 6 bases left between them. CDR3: CASSLESSGNTIYF. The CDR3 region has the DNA TGTGCCAGCAGCTTGGAGTCCTCTGGAAACACCATATATTTT.